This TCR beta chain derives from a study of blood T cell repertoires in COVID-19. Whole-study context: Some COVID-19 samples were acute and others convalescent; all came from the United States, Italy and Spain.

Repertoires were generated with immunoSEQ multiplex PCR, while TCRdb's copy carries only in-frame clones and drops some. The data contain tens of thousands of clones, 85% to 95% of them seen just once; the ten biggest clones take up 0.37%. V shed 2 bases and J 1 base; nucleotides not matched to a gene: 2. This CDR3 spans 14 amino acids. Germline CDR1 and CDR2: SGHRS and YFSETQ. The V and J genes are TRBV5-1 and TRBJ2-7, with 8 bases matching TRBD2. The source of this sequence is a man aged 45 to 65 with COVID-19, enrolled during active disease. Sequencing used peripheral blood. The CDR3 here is CASSLSGGSYEQYF. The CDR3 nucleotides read TGCGCCAGCAGCTTATCGGGGGGGTCCTACGAGCAGTACTTC. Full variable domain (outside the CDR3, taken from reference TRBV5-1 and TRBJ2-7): KAGVTQTPRYLIKTRGQQVTLSCSPISGHRSVSWYQQTPGQGLQFLFEYFSETQRNKGNFPGRFSGRQFSNSRSEMNVSTLELGDSALYLCASSLSGGSYEQYFGPGTRLTVT.